This T cell receptor (beta chain) was captured by sequencing in a study of T cells after yellow fever vaccination (dated by TCRdb to between 2018 and 2021). With respect to the entire study: The SMART-Seq v4 Ultra Low Input RNA kit was used to prepare libraries from fractions with low cell numbers. Bulk TCR alpha and beta repertoires were sequenced longitudinally to track T-cell clones before and after primary and booster YFV17D yellow fever vaccination. Two healthy male donors, one aged 18 to 30 and one aged 30 to 40 years, made up the cohort. Blood was collected at multiple timepoints before and after primary and secondary immunization, and bulk PBMC replicates and cell subsets were isolated. The investigation overall reported the following: Because abundant contaminating clonotypes from the bulk population could be contained in FACS-sorted repertoires, computational filtering was required. The secondary T-cell response was weaker than the primary response but faster, peaking on day 5 instead of day 15. A small fraction of clonotypes showed up in both the CD4 and CD8 compartments, probably as a result of convergent recombination. Because only a couple of donors were included in the study, the extent to which the findings can be generalized is limited. Most clones expanded after primary vaccination (almost 98% of CD4 and approximately 86% of CD8) were re-detected after the booster, suggesting that broad memory maintenance occurred.

This clonotype was detected ten times or more. This receptor's antigen is unknown. No base-level quality is on record; no much larger clone is a single base apart. According to the study, the label for this sample's treatment or condition signals: live attenuated yellow fever vaccine strain. Two biological replicates of bulk PBMCs were collected at each blood-draw timepoint. PBMCs were isolated from peripheral blood using a standard Ficoll-Paque protocol. TriZol was used to extract RNA from bulk PBMCs, CD4 and CD8 fractions, and dextramer-positive and dextramer-negative fractions. Sequencer: Illumina NovaSeq 6000. TCR cDNA was synthesized by 5'RACE template switching, which introduced a universal primer site and unique molecular identifiers. Priming for cDNA synthesis came from both the TCR alpha and TCR beta constant segments. Library amplification used two PCR steps, and the second PCR step added sample barcodes and sequencing adapters. Libraries were sequenced on Illumina HiSeq 2500 (2x100 bp) or NovaSeq (2x150 bp). The study's processing was this. Demultiplexing of reads and collapsing into UMI consensus sequences were performed with MIGEC, and V(D)J alignment was carried out with MiXCR. Clonotypes responding to the vaccine were identified with edgeR on replicate PBMC samples, with the criteria of FDR below 0.01 and a log2 fold change above 5 up to day 15. CD4 or CD8 identity was assigned to each bulk clonotype according to whether the clonotype was present at higher abundance in the sequenced CD4 repertoire or the sequenced CD8 repertoire. TCRdb trimmed the raw reads at Q25, called clones with MiXCR and kept productive beta chains. Identical CDR3 protein sequences are pooled into one entry, listed with their most common genes and DNA. Here the V and J calls rest on TCRdb's processing, not on the authors' analysis. The sample table lists about 310,000 distinct CDR3 sequences, 3% to 4.5% of them with a count of one. The ten most abundant clones make up around a quarter of the sample.

CDR1 and CDR2 are read off the germline V gene (reference sequence) as DFQATT and SNEGSKA. V gives up 2 bases and J gives up 7 bases, and the segment between their germline ends measures 11 bases. From its cysteine to its phenylalanine, the CDR3 spans 12 amino acids. Only CDR3 DNA is held: 36 bases, read in frame from base 1. This receptor chain uses TRBV20-1 and TRBJ1-2; TRBD1 might be the D gene, on 5 matching bases. The TCR was taken from a man aged 18 to 30 who received the YFV17D yellow fever vaccine. The material was PBMCs, obtained on the day of the yellow fever booster vaccination. The nucleotide sequence is TGCAGTGCTAGACCGAACAGGAGTGGCTACACCTTC. Its translation reads: CSARPNRSGYTF.